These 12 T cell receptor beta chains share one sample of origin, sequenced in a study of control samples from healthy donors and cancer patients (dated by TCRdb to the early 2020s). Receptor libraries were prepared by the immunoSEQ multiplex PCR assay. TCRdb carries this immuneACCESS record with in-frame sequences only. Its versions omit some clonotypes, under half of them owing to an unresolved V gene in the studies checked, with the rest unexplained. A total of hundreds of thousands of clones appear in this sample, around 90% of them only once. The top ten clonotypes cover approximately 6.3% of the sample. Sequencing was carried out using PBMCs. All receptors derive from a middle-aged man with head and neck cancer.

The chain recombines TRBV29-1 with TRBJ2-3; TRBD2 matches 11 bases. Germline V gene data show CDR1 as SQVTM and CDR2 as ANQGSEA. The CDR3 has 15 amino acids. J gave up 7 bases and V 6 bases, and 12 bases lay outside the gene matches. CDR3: CSVQLGTSGNYTQYF. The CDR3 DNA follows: TGCAGCGTCCAACTGGGGACTAGCGGAAATTATACGCAGTATTTT.

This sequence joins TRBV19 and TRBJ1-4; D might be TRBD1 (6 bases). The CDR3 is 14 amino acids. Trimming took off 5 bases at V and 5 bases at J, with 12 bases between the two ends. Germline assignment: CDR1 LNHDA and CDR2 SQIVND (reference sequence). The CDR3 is CASSQGRRNEKLFF. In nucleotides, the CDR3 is TGTGCCAGTAGTCAGGGGAGGAGAAATGAAAAACTGTTTTTT.

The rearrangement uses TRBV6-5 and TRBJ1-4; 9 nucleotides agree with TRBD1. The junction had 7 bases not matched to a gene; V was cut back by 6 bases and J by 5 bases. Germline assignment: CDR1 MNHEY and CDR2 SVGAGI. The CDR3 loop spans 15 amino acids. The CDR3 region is CASRPPGQGNEKLFF. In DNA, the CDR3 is TGTGCCAGCAGGCCTCCGGGACAGGGCAATGAAAAACTGTTTTTT.

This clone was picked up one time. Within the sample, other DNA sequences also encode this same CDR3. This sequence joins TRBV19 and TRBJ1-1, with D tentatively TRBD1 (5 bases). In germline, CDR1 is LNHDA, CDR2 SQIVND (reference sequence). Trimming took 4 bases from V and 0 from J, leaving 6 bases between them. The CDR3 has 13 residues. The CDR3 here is CASSTTVNTEAFF. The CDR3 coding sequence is TGTGCCAGTAGTACGACAGTGAACACTGAAGCTTTCTTT.

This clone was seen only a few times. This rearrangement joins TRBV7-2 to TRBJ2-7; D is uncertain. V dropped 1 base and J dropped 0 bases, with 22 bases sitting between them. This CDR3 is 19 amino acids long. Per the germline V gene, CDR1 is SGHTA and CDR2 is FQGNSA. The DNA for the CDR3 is TGTGCCAGCAGCTTAGATTCATCGGGTGGCAGCCTTCTCTCCTACGAGCAGTACTTC. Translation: CASSLDSSGGSLLSYEQYF.

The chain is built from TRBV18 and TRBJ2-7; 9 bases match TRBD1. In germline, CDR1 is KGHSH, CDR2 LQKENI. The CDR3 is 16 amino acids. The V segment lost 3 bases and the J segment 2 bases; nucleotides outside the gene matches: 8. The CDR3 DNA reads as TGTGCCAGCTCACCCGGACAGGGGTCAGGAACCTACGAGCAGTACTTC. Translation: CASSPGQGSGTYEQYF.

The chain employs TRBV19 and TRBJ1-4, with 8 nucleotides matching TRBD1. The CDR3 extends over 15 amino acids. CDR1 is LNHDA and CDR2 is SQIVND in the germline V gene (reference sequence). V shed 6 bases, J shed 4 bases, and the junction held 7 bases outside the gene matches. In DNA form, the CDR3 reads TGTGCCAGTAGGGGACGGACAGGGCGTAATGAAAAACTGTTTTTT. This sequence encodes CASRGRTGRNEKLFF.

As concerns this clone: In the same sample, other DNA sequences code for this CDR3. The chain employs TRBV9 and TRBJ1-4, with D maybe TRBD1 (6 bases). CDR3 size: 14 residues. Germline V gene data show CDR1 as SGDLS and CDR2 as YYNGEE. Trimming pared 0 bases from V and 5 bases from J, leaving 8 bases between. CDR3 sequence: CASSVGQGNEKLFF. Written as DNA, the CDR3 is TGTGCCAGCAGCGTAGGGCAGGGGAATGAAAAACTGTTTTTT.

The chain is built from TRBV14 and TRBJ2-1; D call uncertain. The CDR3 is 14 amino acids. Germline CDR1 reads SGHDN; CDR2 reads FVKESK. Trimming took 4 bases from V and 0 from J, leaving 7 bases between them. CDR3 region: CASSRWVSYNEQFF. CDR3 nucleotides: TGTGCCAGCAGCCGCTGGGTCTCCTACAATGAGCAGTTCTTC. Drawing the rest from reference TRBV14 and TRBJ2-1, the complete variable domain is EAGVTQFPSHSVIEKGQTVTLRCDPISGHDNLYWYRRVMGKEIKFLLHFVKESKQDESGMPNNRFLAERTGGTYSTLKVQPAELEDSGVYFCASSRWVSYNEQFFGPGTRLTVL.

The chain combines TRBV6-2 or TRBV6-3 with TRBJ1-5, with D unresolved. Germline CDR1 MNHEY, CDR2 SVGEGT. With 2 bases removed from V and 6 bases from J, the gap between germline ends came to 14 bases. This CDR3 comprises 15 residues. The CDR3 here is CASSYRQVFSQPQHF. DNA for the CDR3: TGTGCCAGCAGTTACCGGCAGGTTTTTTCTCAGCCCCAGCATTTT.

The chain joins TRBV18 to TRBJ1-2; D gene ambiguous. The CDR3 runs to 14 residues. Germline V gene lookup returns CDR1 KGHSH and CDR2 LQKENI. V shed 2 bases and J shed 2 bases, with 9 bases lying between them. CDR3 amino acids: CASSPSNSNYGYTF. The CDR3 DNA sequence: TGTGCCAGCTCACCATCCAACAGCAACTATGGCTACACCTTC.

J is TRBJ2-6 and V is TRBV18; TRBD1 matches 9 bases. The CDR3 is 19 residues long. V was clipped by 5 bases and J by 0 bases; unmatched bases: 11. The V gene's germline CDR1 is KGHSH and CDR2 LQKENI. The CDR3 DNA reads TGTGCCAGCTCAAATTTTCCCGGGACAGGGCCCTCTGGGGCCAACGTCCTGACTTTC. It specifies CASSNFPGTGPSGANVLTF. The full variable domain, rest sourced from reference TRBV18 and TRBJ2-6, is NAGVMQNPRHLVRRRGQEARLRCSPMKGHSHVYWYRQLPEEGLKFMVYLQKENIIDESGMPKERFSAEFPKEGPSILRIQQVVRGDSAAYFCASSNFPGTGPSGANVLTFGAGSRLTVL.